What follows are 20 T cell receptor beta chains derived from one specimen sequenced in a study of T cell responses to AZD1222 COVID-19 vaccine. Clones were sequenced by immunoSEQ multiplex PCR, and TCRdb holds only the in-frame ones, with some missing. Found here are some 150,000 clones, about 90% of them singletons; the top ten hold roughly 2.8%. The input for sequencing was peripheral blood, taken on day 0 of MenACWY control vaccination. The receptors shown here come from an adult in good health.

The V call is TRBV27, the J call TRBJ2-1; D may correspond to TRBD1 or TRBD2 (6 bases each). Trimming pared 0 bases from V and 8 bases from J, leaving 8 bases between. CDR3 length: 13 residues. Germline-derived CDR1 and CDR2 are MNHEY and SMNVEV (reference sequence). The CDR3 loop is CASSLSGGHEQFF. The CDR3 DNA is TGTGCCAGCAGTTTATCCGGGGGCCATGAGCAGTTCTTC.

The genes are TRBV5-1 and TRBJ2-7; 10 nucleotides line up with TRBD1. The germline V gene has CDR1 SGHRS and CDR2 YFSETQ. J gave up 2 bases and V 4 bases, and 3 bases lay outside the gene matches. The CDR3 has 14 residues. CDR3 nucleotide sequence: TGCGCCAGCAGCCCCGGACAGGGGGCCTACGAGCAGTACTTC. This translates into CASSPGQGAYEQYF.

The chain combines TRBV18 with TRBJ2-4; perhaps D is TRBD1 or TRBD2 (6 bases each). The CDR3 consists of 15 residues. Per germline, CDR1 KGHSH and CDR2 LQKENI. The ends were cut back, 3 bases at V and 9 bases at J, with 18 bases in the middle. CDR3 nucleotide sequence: TGTGCCAGCTCACCGGGCAGGGGAGCGGGCTTCATTCAGTACTTC. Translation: CASSPGRGAGFIQYF.

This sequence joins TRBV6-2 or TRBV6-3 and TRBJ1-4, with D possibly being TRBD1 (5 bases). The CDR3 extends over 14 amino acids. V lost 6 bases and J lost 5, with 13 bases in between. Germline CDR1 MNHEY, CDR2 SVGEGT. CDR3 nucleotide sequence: TGTGCCAGCAGCCCGGGACGGGAAAATGAAAAACTGTTTTTT. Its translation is CASSPGRENEKLFF.

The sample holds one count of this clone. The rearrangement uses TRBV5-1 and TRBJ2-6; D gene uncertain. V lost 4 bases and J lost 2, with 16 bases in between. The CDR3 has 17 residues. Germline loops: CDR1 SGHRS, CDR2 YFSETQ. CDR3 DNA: TGCGCCAGCAGCCGCGAGGACCGGAGCGCTGGGGCCAACGTCCTGACTTTC. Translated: CASSREDRSAGANVLTF.

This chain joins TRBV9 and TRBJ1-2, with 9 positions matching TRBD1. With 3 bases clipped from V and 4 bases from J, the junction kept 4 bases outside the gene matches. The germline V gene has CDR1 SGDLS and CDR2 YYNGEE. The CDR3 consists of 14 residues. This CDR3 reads CASSEGQGSYGYTF. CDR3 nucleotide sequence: TGTGCCAGCAGCGAAGGACAGGGGTCCTATGGCTACACCTTC.

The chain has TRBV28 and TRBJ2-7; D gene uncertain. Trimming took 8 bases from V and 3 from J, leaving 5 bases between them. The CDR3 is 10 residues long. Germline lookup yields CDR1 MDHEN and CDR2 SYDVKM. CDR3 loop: CASSNYEQYF. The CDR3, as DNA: TGTGCCAGCTCAAACTACGAGCAGTACTTC.

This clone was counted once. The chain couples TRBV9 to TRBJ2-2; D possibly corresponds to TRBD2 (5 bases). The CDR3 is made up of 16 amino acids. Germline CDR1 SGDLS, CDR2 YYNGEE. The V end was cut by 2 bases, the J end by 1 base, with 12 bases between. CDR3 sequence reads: CASSVRGDLNTGELFF. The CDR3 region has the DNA TGTGCCAGCAGCGTCCGGGGAGACTTGAACACCGGGGAGCTGTTTTTT.

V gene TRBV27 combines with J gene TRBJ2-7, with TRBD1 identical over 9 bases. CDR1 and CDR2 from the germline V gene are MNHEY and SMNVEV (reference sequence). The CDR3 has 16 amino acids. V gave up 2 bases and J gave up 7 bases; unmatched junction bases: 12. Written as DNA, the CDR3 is TGTGCCAGCAGTTTAGCCGGGACAGGGAATTCGCGGGAGCAGTACTTC. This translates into CASSLAGTGNSREQYF.

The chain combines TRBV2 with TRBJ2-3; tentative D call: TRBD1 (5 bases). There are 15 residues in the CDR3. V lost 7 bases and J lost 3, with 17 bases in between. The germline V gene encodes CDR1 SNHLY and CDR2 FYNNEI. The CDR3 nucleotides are TGTGCCAGCACCTTTCAAAGGGGCGGAACAGATACGCAGTATTTT. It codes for CASTFQRGGTDTQYF.

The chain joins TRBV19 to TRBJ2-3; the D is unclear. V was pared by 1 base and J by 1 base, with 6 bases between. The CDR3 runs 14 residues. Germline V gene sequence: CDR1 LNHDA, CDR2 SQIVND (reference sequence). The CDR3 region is CASSIVRGTDTQYF. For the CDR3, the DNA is TGTGCCAGTAGTATAGTCCGGGGCACAGATACGCAGTATTTT.

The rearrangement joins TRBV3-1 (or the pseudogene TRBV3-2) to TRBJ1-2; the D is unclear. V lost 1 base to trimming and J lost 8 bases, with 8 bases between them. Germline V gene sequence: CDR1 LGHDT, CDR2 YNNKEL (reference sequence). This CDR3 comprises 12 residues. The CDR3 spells CASSQARFGYTF. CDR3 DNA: TGTGCCAGCAGCCAAGCTCGGTTCGGCTACACCTTC.

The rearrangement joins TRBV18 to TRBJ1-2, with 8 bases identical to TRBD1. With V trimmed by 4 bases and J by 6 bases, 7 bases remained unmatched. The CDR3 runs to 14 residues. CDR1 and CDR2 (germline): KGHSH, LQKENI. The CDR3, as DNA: TGTGCCAGCTCACGGACAGGGAAATTCAATGGCTACACCTTC. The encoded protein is CASSRTGKFNGYTF.

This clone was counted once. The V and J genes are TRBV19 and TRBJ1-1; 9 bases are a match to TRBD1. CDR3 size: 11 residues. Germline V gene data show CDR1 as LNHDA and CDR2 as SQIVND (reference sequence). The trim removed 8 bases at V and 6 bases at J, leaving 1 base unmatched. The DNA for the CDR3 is TGTGCCAGTCGGACAGGGGCTGAAGCTTTCTTT. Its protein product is CASRTGAEAFF.

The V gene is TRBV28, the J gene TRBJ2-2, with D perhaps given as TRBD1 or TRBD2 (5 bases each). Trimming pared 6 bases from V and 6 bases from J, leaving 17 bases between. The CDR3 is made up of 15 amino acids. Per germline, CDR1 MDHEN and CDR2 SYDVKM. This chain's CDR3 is CASRGSRGNSGELFF. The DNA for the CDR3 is TGTGCCAGCAGGGGGTCGAGGGGTAATTCCGGGGAGCTGTTTTTT.

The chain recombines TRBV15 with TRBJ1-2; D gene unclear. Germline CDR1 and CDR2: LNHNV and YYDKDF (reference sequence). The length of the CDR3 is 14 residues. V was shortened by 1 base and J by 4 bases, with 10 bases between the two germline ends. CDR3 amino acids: CATSRAAPGYGYTF. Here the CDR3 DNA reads TGTGCCACCAGCAGAGCGGCCCCCGGCTATGGCTACACCTTC. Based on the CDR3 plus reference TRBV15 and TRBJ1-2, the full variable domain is DAMVIQNPRYQVTQFGKPVTLSCSQTLNHNVMYWYQQKSSQAPKLLFHYYDKDFNNEADTPDNFQSRRPNTSFCFLDIRSPGLGDTAMYLCATSRAAPGYGYTFGSGTRLTVV.

The CDR3 is CASSFSDGTSGGRVGELFF. The DNA of the CDR3 is TGTGCCAGCAGCTTTTCGGACGGTACTAGCGGGGGCCGGGTCGGGGAGCTGTTTTTT. The V gene is TRBV5-6, the J gene TRBJ2-2; 11 nucleotides match TRBD2. The germline V gene encodes CDR1 SGHDT and CDR2 YYEEEE. Trimming took 2 bases from V and 7 from J; bases not matched to a gene: 16. CDR3 size: 19 residues.

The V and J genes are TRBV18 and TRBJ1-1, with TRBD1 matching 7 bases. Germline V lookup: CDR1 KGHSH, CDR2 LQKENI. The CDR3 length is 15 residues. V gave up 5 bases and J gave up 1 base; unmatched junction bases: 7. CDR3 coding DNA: TGTGCCAGCTCAGCCGACAGGGTACGGAACACTGAAGCTTTCTTT. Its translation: CASSADRVRNTEAFF. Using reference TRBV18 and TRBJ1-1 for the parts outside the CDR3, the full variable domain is NAGVMQNPRHLVRRRGQEARLRCSPMKGHSHVYWYRQLPEEGLKFMVYLQKENIIDESGMPKERFSAEFPKEGPSILRIQQVVRGDSAAYFCASSADRVRNTEAFFGQGTRLTVV.

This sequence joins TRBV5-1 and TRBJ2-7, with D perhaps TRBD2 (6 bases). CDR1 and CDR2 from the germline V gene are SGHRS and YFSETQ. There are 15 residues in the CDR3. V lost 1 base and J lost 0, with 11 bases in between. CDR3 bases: TGCGCCAGCAGCTTGAGTTCCGGGAGCTCCTACGAGCAGTACTTC. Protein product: CASSLSSGSSYEQYF.

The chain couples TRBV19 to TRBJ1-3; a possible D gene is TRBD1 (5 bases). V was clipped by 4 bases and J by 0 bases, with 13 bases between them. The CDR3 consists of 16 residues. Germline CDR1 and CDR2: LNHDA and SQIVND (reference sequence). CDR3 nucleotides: TGTGCCAGTAGTAGGGGCGGACTGTTCTCTGGAAACACCATATATTTT. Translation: CASSRGGLFSGNTIYF.